This T cell receptor beta chain appears in the sequencing data of a study of T cell repertoires in cytomegalovirus infection. In the study overall: It was the public TCR beta signatures that indicated both CMV infection and matching HLA type.

TCRdb re-derived calls from the reads in MiXCR, one entry per CDR3 protein. The sample has some 920,000 distinct CDR3 sequences; around 32% are singletons. With regard to this clonotype: Its antigen is undetermined.

The germline V gene encodes CDR1 MNHEY and CDR2 SVGEGT. This CDR3 comprises 19 residues. Trimming removed 5 bases at V and 0 bases at J, with 20 bases between. Sequences were derived from cultured CD8+ T cells from PBMCs, sampled from culture after CMV antigen stimulation. This chain joins TRBV6-2 or TRBV6-3 and TRBJ2-6, with D perhaps matching TRBD2 (6 bases). This TCR derives from a human donor in good health (CMV status not recorded). Some clones in this sample may be carry-over from other donors' samples. CDR3 loop: CASSALGGLPPSGANVLTF. CDR3 sequence (DNA): TGTGCCAGCAGTGCCCTAGGAGGACTACCTCCCTCTGGGGCCAACGTCCTGACTTTC.